One TCR beta chain is described in this entry. This sample is part of a study of control samples from healthy donors and cancer patients. Produced via immunoSEQ multiplex PCR; TCRdb's table is partial and in-frame only. The repertoire consists of under 450,000 clones, with around 90% occurring once and the leading ten covering roughly 6.4%. The length of the CDR3 is 15 residues. Trimming stripped 3 bases from V and 0 bases from J, with 10 bases between. Per the germline V gene, CDR1 is SGHNT and CDR2 is YYREEE (reference sequence). This sequence joins TRBV5-4 and TRBJ2-1, with D maybe TRBD1 (6 bases). This receptor was obtained from a middle-aged man with head and neck cancer. Material for sequencing was PBMCs. The CDR3 protein is CASSSDRSSYNEQFF. The CDR3 DNA reads TGTGCCAGCAGCTCTGACAGGAGCTCCTACAATGAGCAGTTCTTC.